The 32 T cell receptor beta chains below come from one sample, sequenced in a study of shared clonotypes between healthy human individuals (TCRdb year 2020). Library prep was done by the immunoSEQ multiplex PCR assay. Imported from immuneACCESS, the table was reduced by TCRdb to in-frame sequences with V and J called. These copies leave out some clones; in studies compared against another copy, an unresolved V gene accounts for under half, and the cause of the remainder is not known. The sample has about 2.4 million clones on record, more than 85% of them singletons. The ten largest clones represent 0.36% of the sample. Sequencing input: naive CD4+ T cells from PBMCs. The sample's cell subset or site label, decoded: CD45RA+ positively selected. All receptors derive from a man between 18 and 29 years old in good health. Some clones in this sample may be carry-over from other donors' samples.

The rearrangement uses TRBV9 and TRBJ2-5; TRBD2 matches 9 bases. The ends lost 0 bases at V and 5 bases at J; junction bases unmatched: 8. CDR3 length: 16 amino acids. The germline gives CDR1 SGDLS, CDR2 YYNGEE. The CDR3 sequence is CASSVGALAGMETQYF. In DNA form, the CDR3 reads TGTGCCAGCAGCGTAGGCGCTCTAGCGGGAATGGAGACCCAGTACTTC.

This clone was seen once. V is TRBV4-3 and J is TRBJ2-3, with D tentatively TRBD1 or TRBD2 (7 bases each). Per germline, CDR1 LGHNA and CDR2 YSLEER. There are 18 residues in the CDR3. V shed 1 base and J shed 0 bases, with 17 bases lying between them. The CDR3 loop reads CASSQGGGGTESTDTQYF. CDR3 bases: TGCGCCAGCAGCCAAGGGGGGGGCGGGACAGAGAGCACAGATACGCAGTATTTT.

For this clone: Other DNA sequences in this specimen translate into the identical CDR3. The chain combines TRBV28 with TRBJ2-7; D is uncertain. V was cut by 2 bases and J by 4 bases, with 9 bases left in between. This CDR3 comprises 13 residues. Germline CDR1 MDHEN, CDR2 SYDVKM. CDR3 in DNA: TGTGCCAGCAGTTTACCGGGCCGGTACGAGCAGTACTTC. Protein: CASSLPGRYEQYF.

The chain links TRBV7-9 to TRBJ2-3; D is perhaps TRBD1 (6 bases). Trimming left V 5 bases short and J 3 bases short, with 21 bases between. The germline CDR1 and CDR2 sequences are SEHNR and FQNEAQ (reference sequence). The CDR3 runs 17 residues. The CDR3 DNA reads as TGTGCCAGCAGCCCCCTTGGGGCAGGGGCCCTTACAGATACGCAGTATTTT. This gives the protein CASSPLGAGALTDTQYF. Supplemented by reference TRBV7-9 and TRBJ2-3, the full variable domain reads DTGVSQNPRHKITKRGQNVTFRCDPISEHNRLYWYRQTLGQGPEFLTYFQNEAQLEKSRLLSDRFSAERPKGSFSTLEIQRTEQGDSAMYLCASSPLGAGALTDTQYFGPGTRLTVL.

V is TRBV5-1 and J is TRBJ2-7; tentatively, D is TRBD1 or TRBD2 (5 bases each). Germline V gene lookup returns CDR1 SGHRS and CDR2 YFSETQ. The V gene lost 0 bases and the J gene lost 7 bases, with 14 bases spanning the gap. The CDR3 runs 14 residues. The CDR3 region has the DNA TGCGCCAGCAGCTTGGTAGACAGAACGGGGGAGCAGTACTTC. Protein sequence: CASSLVDRTGEQYF.

This sequence joins TRBV29-1 and TRBJ2-5, with TRBD1 identical over 9 bases. Trimming took 6 bases from V and 4 from J; bases not matched to a gene: 6. The CDR3 has 13 amino acids. Germline V CDR1 and CDR2: SQVTM, ANQGSEA. CDR3 nucleotide sequence: TGCAGCGTGGACAGGGGACAGGGAGAGACCCAGTACTTC. The encoded protein is CSVDRGQGETQYF.

This clone appeared once. The chain has TRBV23-1 and TRBJ2-7; D perhaps matches TRBD1 (6 bases). TRBV23-1 is designated an ORF whose function remains uncertain. This CDR3 has 11 amino acids. Trimming shortened V by 10 bases and J by 3 bases, and 10 bases separated the two germline ends. The CDR3 reads CATRDNYEQYF. The CDR3 DNA follows: TGCGCCACTCGGGACAACTACGAGCAGTACTTC.

The V and J genes are TRBV27 and TRBJ2-2; possibly TRBD2 for D (6 bases). The CDR3 length is 17 residues. With 5 bases removed from V and 3 bases from J, the gap between germline ends came to 19 bases. CDR1 is MNHEY, CDR2 SMNVEV, per germline (reference sequence). Written as DNA, the CDR3 is TGTGCCAGCAGTAAGGGACTGGGGGGAGTGGACACCGGGGAGCTGTTTTTT. It is translated as CASSKGLGGVDTGELFF.

The chain is built from TRBV28 and TRBJ1-2; no firm D call. Germline V gene lookup returns CDR1 MDHEN and CDR2 SYDVKM. Between the trimmed V and J ends, which lost 2 bases and 8 bases, there was a span of 15 bases. CDR3 length: 14 amino acids. The CDR3 loop is CASSLTLGPTGYTF. The CDR3 bases are TGTGCCAGCAGTTTAACCCTAGGTCCGACGGGCTACACCTTC.

There are a few counts of this clone. At the DNA level, this CDR3 is encoded by other sequences in the same sample as well. For the CDR3, the DNA is TGTGCCAGCAGCGTAGTTACAGATACGCAGTATTTT. This codes for CASSVVTDTQYF. The rearrangement uses TRBV9 and TRBJ2-3; D not resolved. This CDR3 is 12 amino acids long. CDR1 is SGDLS, CDR2 YYNGEE, per germline. Between the trimmed V and J ends, which lost 0 bases and 3 bases, there was a span of 2 bases.

The chain couples TRBV18 to TRBJ2-7; D possibly corresponds to TRBD1 (6 bases). Germline V gene lookup returns CDR1 KGHSH and CDR2 LQKENI. There are 15 residues in the CDR3. V was cut by 3 bases and J by 0 bases, with 12 bases left in between. The CDR3 nucleotides are TGTGCCAGCTCACCCATGAGGGGGACCTCCTACGAGCAGTACTTC. Translation: CASSPMRGTSYEQYF.

This clone was seen only once. V is TRBV19 and J is TRBJ2-3; 10 positions agree with TRBD2. Per germline, CDR1 LNHDA and CDR2 SQIVND (reference sequence). The J segment lost 4 bases and the V segment lost 4 bases, leaving 8 bases of the junction unmatched. The CDR3 runs to 16 residues. The DNA for the CDR3 is TGTGCCAGTAGTAGCTCTAGCGGGAGTAGGGCAGATACGCAGTATTTT. It is translated as CASSSSSGSRADTQYF.

The chain couples TRBV6-4 to TRBJ2-5; 7 positions match TRBD2. The CDR3 length is 19 residues. Germline CDR1 is MRHNA and CDR2 is SNTAGT. The V gene end was trimmed by 0 bases and the J gene end by 4 bases; junction bases not matched to a gene: 17. The CDR3 DNA reads as TGTGCCAGCAGTGACTCATGGGAGGGGCGGGAGTGGCCCCCAGAGACCCAGTACTTC. It encodes CASSDSWEGREWPPETQYF.

The CDR3 nucleotides are TGTGCCAGCAGCGTAGCGGAGGACACTGAAGCTTTCTTT. Its protein product is CASSVAEDTEAFF. V and J are TRBV9 and TRBJ1-1; D is unresolved. CDR1 is SGDLS, CDR2 YYNGEE, per germline. The CDR3 runs to 13 residues. V dropped 0 bases and J dropped 3 bases, with 6 bases sitting between them.

This chain links TRBV28 with TRBJ1-2; TRBD1 might be the D (5 bases). Germline V gives CDR1 MDHEN, CDR2 SYDVKM. The germline V and J ends were trimmed by 8 bases and 7 bases, with 17 bases remaining between them. This CDR3 region has 13 residues. The CDR3 region is CASSPWGGGGYTF. As DNA, the CDR3 is TGTGCCAGCTCCCCTTGGGGGGGAGGTGGCTACACCTTC.

The rearrangement uses TRBV11-2 and TRBJ2-2, with TRBD2 identical over 8 bases. Germline values: CDR1 SGHAT, CDR2 FQNNGV. J lost 5 bases, V lost 5 bases, and 7 bases had no gene match. The CDR3 contains 15 residues. CDR3 DNA sequence: TGTGCCAGCAGCCCCGCGGTAGCGGGGACCGGGGAGCTGTTTTTT. This gives the protein CASSPAVAGTGELFF.

The chain joins TRBV5-4 to TRBJ2-7; the match to TRBD2 covers 11 bases. This CDR3 region has 15 residues. The junction had 2 bases not matched to a gene; V was cut back by 2 bases and J by 1 base. Germline V gene sequence: CDR1 SGHNT, CDR2 YYREEE (reference sequence). Written as DNA, the CDR3 is TGTGCCAGCAGCTTCACTAGCGGGAGTTCCTACGAGCAGTACTTC. Its protein is CASSFTSGSSYEQYF.

The chain uses TRBV2 and TRBJ2-7, with a possible D match to TRBD2 (6 bases). Germline V gives CDR1 SNHLY, CDR2 FYNNEI. This CDR3 comprises 13 residues. Trimming shortened V by 8 bases and J by 7 bases, and 18 bases separated the two germline ends. CDR3 loop: CASVRGLTAEQYF. The CDR3 DNA sequence: TGTGCCAGCGTCCGGGGGTTGACGGCGGAGCAGTACTTC.

The J gene is TRBJ1-5, the V gene TRBV7-6, with D unresolved. Germline V CDR1 and CDR2: SGHVS, FNYEAQ. CDR3 length equals 16 residues. The V and J ends lost 1 base and 0 bases respectively, with 10 bases between them. CDR3 loop: CASSLEAGNSNQPQHF. The CDR3 DNA reads TGTGCCAGCAGCTTAGAGGCGGGAAATAGCAATCAGCCCCAGCATTTT.

The chain uses TRBV18 and TRBJ1-1; 10 bases are shared with TRBD1. CDR3 length equals 17 residues. The germline V gene encodes CDR1 KGHSH and CDR2 LQKENI. After removal of 5 bases from V and 3 bases from J, the junction contained 12 bases not matched to a gene. The CDR3 nucleotides are TGTGCCAGCTCAGCCTTGGGACAGGGGATTGGGGACACTGAAGCTTTCTTT. This codes for CASSALGQGIGDTEAFF.

The gene calls are TRBV6-4 and TRBJ2-1, with 9 bases identical to TRBD2. From germline, CDR1 is MRHNA and CDR2 SNTAGT. Trimming cost V 3 bases and J 14 bases; bases outside gene matches: 5. CDR3 length: 12 residues. The CDR3 DNA reads as TGTGCCAGCAGTGAGCGGGAGGGTATAAAGTTCTTC. Translation gives CASSEREGIKFF.

V and J are TRBV30 and TRBJ1-1; D may be TRBD1 (6 bases). This CDR3 comprises 12 residues. V was clipped by 0 bases and J by 11 bases, with 13 bases between them. CDR1 GTSNPN and CDR2 SVGIG come from the germline V gene (reference sequence). In DNA, the CDR3 is TGTGCCTGGAGTGTAGGGGGGTTGGGGGCTTTCTTT. Its protein is CAWSVGGLGAFF.

This chain links TRBV14 with TRBJ2-5; D might be TRBD2 (6 bases). In germline, CDR1 is SGHDN, CDR2 FVKESK. This CDR3 is built from 13 residues. Trimming took off 5 bases at V and 5 bases at J, with 12 bases between the two ends. CDR3 residues: CASSFGGRETQYF. CDR3 DNA sequence: TGTGCCAGCAGCTTCGGGGGTCGCGAGACCCAGTACTTC. Full variable domain (outside the CDR3, taken from reference TRBV14 and TRBJ2-5): EAGVTQFPSHSVIEKGQTVTLRCDPISGHDNLYWYRRVMGKEIKFLLHFVKESKQDESGMPNNRFLAERTGGTYSTLKVQPAELEDSGVYFCASSFGGRETQYFGPGTRLLVL.

In its sample, this clone was seen a few times. The genes are TRBV18 and TRBJ1-5, with 9 bases aligning to TRBD1. Germline V gene sequence: CDR1 KGHSH, CDR2 LQKENI. The length of the CDR3 is 16 residues. Unmatched junction bases numbered 6, after V lost 2 bases and J lost 4 bases. The CDR3, as DNA: TGTGCCAGCTCACCAGGACAGGGGACAGGAAATCAGCCCCAGCATTTT. This encodes CASSPGQGTGNQPQHF.

This clone was seen only once. J is TRBJ2-5 and V is TRBV28; D may be TRBD1 (6 bases). The germline CDR1 and CDR2 sequences are MDHEN and SYDVKM. Trimming pared 6 bases from V and 4 bases from J, leaving 18 bases between. The CDR3 extends over 15 amino acids. This chain's CDR3 is CASRPGTHSVETQYF. DNA for the CDR3: TGTGCCAGCAGGCCGGGGACACACTCAGTAGAGACCCAGTACTTC.

This chain links TRBV5-1 with TRBJ2-3, with TRBD1 identical over 7 bases. CDR1 is SGHRS and CDR2 is YFSETQ in the germline V gene. The CDR3 is 17 amino acids. Trimming took 4 bases from V and 3 from J; bases not matched to a gene: 14. The CDR3 reads CASSLDSDRVVTDTQYF. CDR3 sequence (DNA): TGCGCCAGCAGCCTTGATTCTGACAGGGTTGTAACAGATACGCAGTATTTT.

The chain is built from TRBV28 and TRBJ2-1; D is possibly TRBD2 (6 bases). The ends were cut back, 6 bases at V and 0 bases at J, with 15 bases in the middle. This CDR3 spans 16 amino acids. Germline V gene sequence: CDR1 MDHEN, CDR2 SYDVKM. CDR3 protein: CASRGGSVSSYNEQFF. The CDR3 nucleotides read TGTGCCAGCAGGGGGGGTTCGGTGAGCTCCTACAATGAGCAGTTCTTC.

Regarding this clone: Other DNA sequences within the sample encode an identical CDR3. The J gene is TRBJ2-7, the V gene TRBV5-1, with D possibly matching TRBD2 (6 bases). CDR1 is SGHRS, CDR2 YFSETQ, per germline. V was clipped by 2 bases and J by 3 bases, with 12 bases between them. This CDR3 has 14 residues. CDR3 DNA: TGCGCCAGCAGCTTAGGGACTCCAAACTACGAGCAGTACTTC. This sequence encodes CASSLGTPNYEQYF.

Regarding this clone: The same CDR3 is also encoded by other DNA sequences in this sample. The V and J genes are TRBV5-6 and TRBJ2-3; D gene uncertain. Trimming took off 5 bases at V and 0 bases at J, with 7 bases between the two ends. CDR1 and CDR2 (germline): SGHDT, YYEEEE. The CDR3 spans 13 residues. This CDR3 reads CASSFSSTDTQYF. The DNA of the CDR3 is TGTGCCAGCAGTTTTAGTAGCACAGATACGCAGTATTTT.

CDR3 amino acids: CASSFYPTGELFF. As DNA, the CDR3 is TGTGCCAGCAGCTTCTATCCCACCGGGGAGCTGTTTTTT. V and J are TRBV5-4 and TRBJ2-2; D is unclear. V was trimmed by 2 bases and J by 4 bases, leaving 6 bases between them. The V gene's germline CDR1 is SGHNT and CDR2 YYREEE (reference sequence). The CDR3 has 13 residues.

The J gene is TRBJ2-1, the V gene TRBV5-1, with D perhaps TRBD1 (6 bases). CDR1 is SGHRS and CDR2 is YFSETQ in the germline V gene. The CDR3 is made up of 14 amino acids. V shed 4 bases and J shed 4 bases, with 12 bases lying between them. The CDR3 DNA reads TGCGCCAGCAGCCCGATAGGGACATACAATGAGCAGTTCTTC. Its translation is CASSPIGTYNEQFF.

J is TRBJ2-7 and V is TRBV2; D gene unclear. Germline lookup yields CDR1 SNHLY and CDR2 FYNNEI. The V end was cut by 7 bases, the J end by 1 base, with 11 bases between. The CDR3 is 13 residues long. CDR3 DNA sequence: TGTGCCAGCAACCGAGGCCCTTCCTACGAGCAGTACTTC. It specifies CASNRGPSYEQYF.